This T cell receptor (beta chain) was sequenced in a study of control samples from healthy donors and cancer patients (dated by TCRdb to 2020 to 2021). As regards this clone: Which antigen it targets is not known. Qualities for individual bases were not recorded, and no much larger clone is one base off.

Receptor amplification or capture employed the immunoSEQ multiplex PCR assay. In TCRdb, the immuneACCESS table is reduced to in-frame sequences with V and J assigned. These tables do not hold every clone; where another copy was compared, an unresolved V gene accounts for under half, and the others remain unexplained. The sample table holds roughly 88,000 clones, of which 90% to 95% were seen once. Of the sample, around 1% falls within the top ten clones. The germline V gene encodes CDR1 LNHNV and CDR2 YYDKDF (reference sequence). Measured from the cysteine to the phenylalanine, the CDR3 is 13 residues long. Solely the CDR3 DNA is kept, with 39 bases framed from the first base. V is pared back by 5 bases and J by 4 bases, with 11 bases lying between the germline termini.

The sequenced sample consisted of blood. The V and J segments used are TRBV15 and TRBJ1-2; too little of a D gene remains to name it. This clonotype was obtained from a woman aged 25 to 39 in good health. The CDR3 region has the sequence CATSGSSSYGYTF. The DNA reads as follows: TGTGCCACCAGCGGATCGAGTAGCTATGGCTACACCTTC. Supplemented by the reference TRBV15 and TRBJ1-2 proteins around the CDR3, the complete variable domain is DAMVIQNPRYQVTQFGKPVTLSCSQTLNHNVMYWYQQKSSQAPKLLFHYYDKDFNNEADTPDNFQSRRPNTSFCFLDIRSPGLGDTAMYLCATSGSSSYGYTFGSGTRLTVV.